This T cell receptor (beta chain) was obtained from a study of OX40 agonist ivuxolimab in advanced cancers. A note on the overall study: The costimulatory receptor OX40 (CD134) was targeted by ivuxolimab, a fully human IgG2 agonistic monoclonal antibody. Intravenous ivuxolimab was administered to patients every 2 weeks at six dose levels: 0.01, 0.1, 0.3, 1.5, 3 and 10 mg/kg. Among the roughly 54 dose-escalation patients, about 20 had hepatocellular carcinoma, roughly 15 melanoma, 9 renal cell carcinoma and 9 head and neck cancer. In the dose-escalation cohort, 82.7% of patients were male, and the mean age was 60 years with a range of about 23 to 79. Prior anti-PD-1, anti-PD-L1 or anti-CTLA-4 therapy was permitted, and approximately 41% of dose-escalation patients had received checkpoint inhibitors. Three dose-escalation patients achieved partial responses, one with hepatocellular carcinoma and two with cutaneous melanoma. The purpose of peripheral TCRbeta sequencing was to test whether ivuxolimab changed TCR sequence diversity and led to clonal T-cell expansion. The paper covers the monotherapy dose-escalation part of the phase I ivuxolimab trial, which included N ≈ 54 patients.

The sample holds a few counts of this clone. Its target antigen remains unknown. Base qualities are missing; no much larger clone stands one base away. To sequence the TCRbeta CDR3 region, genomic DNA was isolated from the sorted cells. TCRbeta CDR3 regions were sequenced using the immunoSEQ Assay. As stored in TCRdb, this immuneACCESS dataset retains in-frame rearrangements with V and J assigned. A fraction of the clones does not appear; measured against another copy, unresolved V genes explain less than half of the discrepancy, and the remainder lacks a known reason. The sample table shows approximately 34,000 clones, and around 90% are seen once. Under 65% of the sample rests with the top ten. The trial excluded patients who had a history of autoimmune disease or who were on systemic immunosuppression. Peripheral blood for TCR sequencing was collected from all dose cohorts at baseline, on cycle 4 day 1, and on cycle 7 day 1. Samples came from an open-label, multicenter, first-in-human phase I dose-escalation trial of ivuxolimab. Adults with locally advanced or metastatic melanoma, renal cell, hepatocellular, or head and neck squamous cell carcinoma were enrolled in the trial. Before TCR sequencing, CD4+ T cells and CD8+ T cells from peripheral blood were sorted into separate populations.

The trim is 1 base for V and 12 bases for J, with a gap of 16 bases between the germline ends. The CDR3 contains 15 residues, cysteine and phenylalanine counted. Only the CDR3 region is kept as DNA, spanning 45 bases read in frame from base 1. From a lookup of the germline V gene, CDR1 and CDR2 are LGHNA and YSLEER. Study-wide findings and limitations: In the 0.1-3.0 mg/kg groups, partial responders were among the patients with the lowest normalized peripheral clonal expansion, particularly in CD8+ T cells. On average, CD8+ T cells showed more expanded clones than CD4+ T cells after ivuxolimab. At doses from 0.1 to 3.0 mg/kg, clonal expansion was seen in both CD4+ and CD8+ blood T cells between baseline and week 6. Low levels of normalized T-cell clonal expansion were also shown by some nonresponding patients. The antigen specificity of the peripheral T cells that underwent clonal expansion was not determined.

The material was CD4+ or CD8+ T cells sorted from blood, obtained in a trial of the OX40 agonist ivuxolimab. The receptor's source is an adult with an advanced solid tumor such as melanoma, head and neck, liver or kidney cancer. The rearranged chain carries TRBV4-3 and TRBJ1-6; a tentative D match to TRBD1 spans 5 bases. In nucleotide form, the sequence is TGCGCCAGCAGCCAAGGGCCGTTGACGGGGCAACCCCTCCACTTT. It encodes CASSQGPLTGQPLHF.